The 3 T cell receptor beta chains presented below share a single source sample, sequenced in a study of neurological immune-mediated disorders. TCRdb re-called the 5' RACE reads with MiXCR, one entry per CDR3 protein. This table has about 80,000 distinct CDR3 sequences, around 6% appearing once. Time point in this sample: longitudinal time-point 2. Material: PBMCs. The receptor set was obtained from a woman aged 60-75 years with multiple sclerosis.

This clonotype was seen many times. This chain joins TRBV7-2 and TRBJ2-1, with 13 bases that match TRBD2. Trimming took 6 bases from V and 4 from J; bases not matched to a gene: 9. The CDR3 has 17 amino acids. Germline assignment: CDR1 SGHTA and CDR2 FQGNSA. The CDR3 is CASRKGLAGAGYNEQFF. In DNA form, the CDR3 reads TGTGCCAGCAGGAAAGGACTAGCGGGGGCCGGGTACAATGAGCAGTTCTTC.

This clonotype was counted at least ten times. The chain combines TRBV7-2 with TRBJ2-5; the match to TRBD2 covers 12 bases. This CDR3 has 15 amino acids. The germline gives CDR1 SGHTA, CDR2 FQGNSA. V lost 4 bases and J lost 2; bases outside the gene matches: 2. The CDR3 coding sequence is TGTGCCAGCAGCTGGACTAGCGGGGTACAAGAGACCCAGTACTTC. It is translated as CASSWTSGVQETQYF.

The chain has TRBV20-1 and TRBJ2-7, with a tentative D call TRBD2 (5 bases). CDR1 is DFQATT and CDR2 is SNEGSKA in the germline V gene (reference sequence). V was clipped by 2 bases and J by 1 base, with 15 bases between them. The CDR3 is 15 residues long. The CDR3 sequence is CSARYAPRGSYEQYF. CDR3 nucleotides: TGCAGTGCTAGATACGCCCCCCGGGGATCCTACGAGCAGTACTTC.